One sample yielded the 7 T cell receptor beta chains listed below, sequenced in a study of beta chain features in type 1 diabetes. Study results and limitations: Across all four CD4+ subsets, people with type 1 diabetes showed modestly shorter TCRB CDR3s.

cDNA synthesis used the whole RNA isolate, giving expressed TCRB sequences. Assay used: immunoSEQ multiplex PCR; TCRdb lists only in-frame clones, some missing. This sample has about 340,000 clones, with around 9.3% found just once. Which antigens these TCRs recognize remains unknown. The sequenced material came from central memory CD4+ T cells from blood. Receptors originate from a man aged 25-45 years with type 1 diabetes.

The chain is built from TRBV5-1 and TRBJ2-4; D may match TRBD1 or TRBD2 (5 bases each). The V end lost 0 bases, the J end lost 6 bases, and 19 bases lay between the germline ends. The CDR3 runs to 17 residues. The germline CDR1 and CDR2 sequences are SGHRS and YFSETQ. CDR3 sequence: CASSLGGLRDGSNIQYF. DNA for the CDR3: TGCGCCAGCAGCTTGGGCGGTCTCCGGGACGGGTCAAACATTCAGTACTTC.

V gene TRBV5-6 combines with J gene TRBJ2-5; D is perhaps TRBD2 (6 bases). CDR1 and CDR2 (germline): SGHDT, YYEEEE. This CDR3 region has 13 residues. Between the trimmed V and J ends, which lost 4 bases and 4 bases, there was a span of 11 bases. CDR3 protein: CASSEAGRETQYF. CDR3 nucleotides: TGTGCCAGCAGCGAAGCCGGGAGAGAGACCCAGTACTTC.

This clone has just a few counts. The sample has other DNA sequences that encode this CDR3 too. The chain uses TRBV6-5 and TRBJ2-7; 11 bases agree with TRBD2. Germline V lookup: CDR1 MNHEY, CDR2 SVGAGI. CDR3 length: 15 amino acids. After removal of 6 bases from V and 1 base from J, the junction contained 5 bases not matched to a gene. CDR3 in DNA: TGTGCCAGCAGGGGGACTAGCGGAGGGTCCTACGAGCAGTACTTC. Its translation is CASRGTSGGSYEQYF.

The chain has TRBV5-1 and TRBJ2-3; D is unclear. The CDR3 is 14 residues long. Germline-derived CDR1 and CDR2 are SGHRS and YFSETQ. The V gene lost 1 base and the J gene lost 2 bases, with 8 bases spanning the gap. The CDR3 DNA reads TGCGCCAGCAGCTTGACAGCCCCCACAGATACGCAGTATTTT. Protein: CASSLTAPTDTQYF.

This clone has a handful of counts. The V and J genes are TRBV12-5 and TRBJ1-5, with D perhaps matching TRBD1 (5 bases). The germline V gene has CDR1 LGHNT and CDR2 FRNRAP. V was trimmed by 7 bases and J by 1 base, leaving 8 bases between them. The length of the CDR3 is 13 residues. The CDR3 loop reads CASAWDSNQPQHF. CDR3 DNA sequence: TGTGCTAGTGCTTGGGACAGCAATCAGCCCCAGCATTTT.

Remarks on this clone: A much larger clone lies one base from this, so it may be a read error. The V and J genes are TRBV14 and TRBJ1-1; D is unclear. Between the trimmed V and J ends, which lost 3 bases and 1 base, there was a span of 3 bases. Germline CDR1 SGHDN, CDR2 FVKESK. The CDR3 is made up of 12 amino acids. This chain's CDR3 is CASSQANTEAFF. As DNA, the CDR3 is TGTGCCAGCAGCCAGGCGAACACTGAAGCTTTCTTT.

This clone has more than one count but fewer than ten. DNA of the CDR3: TGTGCCAGCAGACTCAGGGGAGGGAACTATGGCTACACCTTC. Translation gives CASRLRGGNYGYTF. This chain uses TRBV6-5 with TRBJ1-2; a possible D gene is TRBD1 (6 bases). The CDR3 has 14 amino acids. Trimming stripped 6 bases from V and 2 bases from J, with 13 bases between. Germline assignment: CDR1 MNHEY and CDR2 SVGAGI.